Below are 17 T cell receptor beta chains sequenced from a single sample in a study of shared clonotypes between healthy human individuals. Sequencing used immunoSEQ multiplex PCR; TCRdb keeps in-frame clones, though not all of them. Of more than 2 million clones in the sample, approximately 94% are singletons; the top ten hold around 0.13%. Sequencing was performed on naive CD4+ T cells sorted from blood. Noted subset: CD45RA+ positively selected. The origin of the receptors is a man aged 18 to 29 in good health.

The J gene is TRBJ1-2, the V gene TRBV7-2; D is unresolved. The CDR3 is 17 residues long. V shed 3 bases and J shed 4 bases, with 21 bases lying between them. Germline CDR1 is SGHTA and CDR2 is FQGNSA. In DNA, the CDR3 is TGTGCCAGCAGCTTCGGTAAAGAGGTTTCACCGTTCTATGGCTACACCTTC. Its protein is CASSFGKEVSPFYGYTF. The full variable domain, rest sourced from reference TRBV7-2 and TRBJ1-2, is GAGVSQSPSNKVTEKGKDVELRCDPISGHTALYWYRQSLGQGLEFLIYFQGNSAPDKSGLPSDRFSAERTGGSVSTLTIQRTQQEDSAVYLCASSFGKEVSPFYGYTFGSGTRLTVV.

The chain joins TRBV7-8 to TRBJ2-1; 12 nucleotides line up with TRBD2. Germline CDR1 is SGHVS and CDR2 is FQNEAQ. V lost 5 bases, J lost 6 bases, and 5 bases stayed unmatched. The CDR3 runs 15 residues. CDR3 amino acids: CASSIPSGGANEQFF. DNA of the CDR3: TGTGCCAGCAGCATTCCTAGCGGGGGGGCCAATGAGCAGTTCTTC.

This chain links TRBV9 with TRBJ2-7; a possible D gene is TRBD2 (5 bases). The V gene's germline CDR1 is SGDLS and CDR2 YYNGEE. Deletions cut 4 bases from V and 3 bases from J, with 8 bases between. The CDR3 consists of 12 residues. The CDR3 protein is CASSYSGYEQYF. CDR3 nucleotide sequence: TGTGCCAGCAGCTACAGCGGCTACGAGCAGTACTTC.

The CDR3 nucleotides read TGTGCCACCAGCCCCCAGGGTCCAAATTCACCCCTCCACTTT. The encoded protein is CATSPQGPNSPLHF. This sequence joins TRBV15 and TRBJ1-6, with D possibly TRBD1 on 5 matching bases. Looked up from germline, CDR1 is LNHNV and CDR2 is YYDKDF (reference sequence). V lost 5 bases and J 7 bases, leaving 12 bases between the germline ends. This CDR3 has 14 amino acids. The variable domain in full, completed from reference TRBV15 and TRBJ1-6, reads DAMVIQNPRYQVTQFGKPVTLSCSQTLNHNVMYWYQQKSSQAPKLLFHYYDKDFNNEADTPDNFQSRRPNTSFCFLDIRSPGLGDTAMYLCATSPQGPNSPLHFGNGTRLTVT.

On this clone: Distinct nucleotide sequences in the sample also encode this CDR3. This chain links TRBV19 with TRBJ2-7; no clear D. Trimming cost V 1 base and J 3 bases, with 7 bases left between them. Germline V gives CDR1 LNHDA, CDR2 SQIVND (reference sequence). The CDR3 consists of 13 residues. DNA for the CDR3: TGTGCCAGTAGTATAGGGGCCGGCTACGAGCAGTACTTC. It yields the protein CASSIGAGYEQYF.

This chain connects TRBV15 to TRBJ2-2; D is possibly TRBD1 (5 bases). CDR3 length: 15 amino acids. The V gene lost 5 bases and the J gene lost 1 base, with 11 bases spanning the gap. Germline V gene lookup returns CDR1 LNHNV and CDR2 YYDKDF (reference sequence). CDR3 in amino acids: CATSVGRENTGELFF. CDR3 sequence (DNA): TGTGCCACCAGCGTCGGCAGGGAGAACACCGGGGAGCTGTTTTTT.

A remark on this clone: The sample carries other DNA sequences with the same CDR3. The chain combines TRBV18 with TRBJ2-1, with 12 nucleotides matching TRBD2. The germline gives CDR1 KGHSH, CDR2 LQKENI. This CDR3 comprises 16 residues. Trimming at V came to 0 bases and at J to 4 bases, leaving 1 base not matched to a gene. The CDR3 here is CASSPPLAGGYNEQFF. CDR3 bases: TGTGCCAGCTCACCACCCCTAGCGGGAGGGTACAATGAGCAGTTCTTC.

This clone has only one observation. This chain links TRBV11-3 with TRBJ1-1; TRBD1 might be the D (5 bases). The CDR3 runs 13 residues. V lost 5 bases, J lost 4 bases, and 11 bases lay in between. Germline V gene sequence: CDR1 SGHNT, CDR2 YENEEA. The CDR3 loop reads CASSIGGVTEAFF. Here the CDR3 DNA reads TGTGCCAGCAGCATTGGGGGGGTCACTGAAGCTTTCTTT.

The chain joins TRBV7-8 to TRBJ2-1; 13 bases line up with TRBD2. CDR3 length: 16 residues. The germline CDR1 and CDR2 sequences are SGHVS and FQNEAQ. The ends lost 5 bases at V and 1 base at J; junction bases unmatched: 2. This chain's CDR3 is CASSATSGRSYNEQFF. CDR3 nucleotide sequence: TGTGCCAGCAGCGCGACTAGCGGGAGGTCCTACAATGAGCAGTTCTTC.

The chain couples TRBV30 to TRBJ1-4, with D unresolved. The CDR3 has 13 residues. Germline V CDR1 and CDR2: GTSNPN, SVGIG (reference sequence). The V and J ends lost 3 bases and 4 bases respectively, with 9 bases between them. CDR3 region: CAWRATFNEKLFF. In nucleotides, the CDR3 is TGTGCCTGGAGAGCCACGTTTAATGAAAAACTGTTTTTT. The full variable domain, rest sourced from reference TRBV30 and TRBJ1-4, is SQTIHQWPATLVQPVGSPLSLECTVEGTSNPNLYWYRQAAGRGLQLLFYSVGIGQISSEVPQNLSASRPQDRQFILSSKKLLLSDSGFYLCAWRATFNEKLFFGSGTQLSVL.

V usage is TRBV5-1 and J usage is TRBJ2-2, with D possibly called TRBD1 or TRBD2 (5 bases each). The V end was cut by 0 bases, the J end by 10 bases, with 16 bases between. The CDR3 spans 15 residues. CDR1 and CDR2 from the germline V gene are SGHRS and YFSETQ. For the CDR3, the DNA is TGCGCCAGCAGCTTGGTTGGCACCCCTGGGACGGAGCTGTTTTTT. Translating it yields CASSLVGTPGTELFF.

CDR3 bases: TGTGCCTGGAGGAGAATAGGGACAGGGAGGTTCGGGGAGCTGTTTTTT. It specifies CAWRRIGTGRFGELFF. The V call is TRBV30, the J call TRBJ2-2, with 9 bases matching TRBD1. Germline loops: CDR1 GTSNPN, CDR2 SVGIG (reference sequence). CDR3 size: 16 residues. After removal of 3 bases from V and 7 bases from J, the junction contained 12 bases not matched to a gene.

J is TRBJ1-1 and V is TRBV2; possibly TRBD1 for D (5 bases). V lost 5 bases to trimming and J lost 1 base, with 11 bases between them. Germline CDR1 is SNHLY and CDR2 is FYNNEI. CDR3 size: 14 residues. The CDR3 protein is CASSSGTQNTEAFF. CDR3 nucleotides: TGTGCCAGCAGTTCCGGGACCCAGAACACTGAAGCTTTCTTT.

The chain uses TRBV2 and TRBJ2-3, with TRBD2 identical over 11 bases. This CDR3 region has 17 residues. The V segment lost 5 bases and the J segment 0 bases; nucleotides outside the gene matches: 7. CDR1 and CDR2 from the germline V gene are SNHLY and FYNNEI. CDR3 sequence reads: CASSPSTSGISTDTQYF. Written as DNA, the CDR3 is TGTGCCAGCAGTCCCTCGACTAGCGGGATAAGCACAGATACGCAGTATTTT.

A remark on this clone: Other DNA sequences from this sample encode an identical CDR3 as well. The V call is TRBV9, the J call TRBJ2-3, with TRBD2 matching over 9 bases. The CDR3 covers 16 residues. J gave up 2 bases and V 2 bases, and 6 bases lay outside the gene matches. Per germline, CDR1 SGDLS and CDR2 YYNGEE. CDR3 sequence: CASSVRLAASTDTQYF. The CDR3 region has the DNA TGTGCCAGCAGCGTCAGACTAGCGGCATCCACAGATACGCAGTATTTT.

V is TRBV7-2 and J is TRBJ1-6; D not resolved. The CDR3 is made up of 13 amino acids. V was pared by 5 bases and J by 8 bases, with 10 bases between. Germline CDR1 is SGHTA and CDR2 is FQGNSA. Here the CDR3 reads CASSLGWDSPLHF. The CDR3 nucleotides read TGTGCCAGCAGCCTAGGTTGGGATTCACCCCTCCACTTT. The full variable domain, rest sourced from reference TRBV7-2 and TRBJ1-6, is GAGVSQSPSNKVTEKGKDVELRCDPISGHTALYWYRQSLGQGLEFLIYFQGNSAPDKSGLPSDRFSAERTGGSVSTLTIQRTQQEDSAVYLCASSLGWDSPLHFGNGTRLTVT.

V usage is TRBV9 and J usage is TRBJ1-6; D gene ambiguous. V dropped 1 base and J dropped 5 bases, with 4 bases sitting between them. The CDR3 is 13 residues long. Germline V gene lookup returns CDR1 SGDLS and CDR2 YYNGEE. The CDR3 DNA follows: TGTGCCAGCAGCGTAAGGGATAATTCACCCCTCCACTTT. Encoded protein: CASSVRDNSPLHF.